This TCR beta chain was sequenced for a study of cytomegalovirus exposure and HLA in healthy donors. The CDR3 runs 15 residues. V lost 1 base, J lost 5 bases, and 4 bases stayed unmatched. The germline CDR1 and CDR2 sequences are MNHNS and SASEGT. Use of 60 Vbeta and 13 Jbeta primers characterized the PCR. Using immunoSEQ multiplex PCR, the repertoire was profiled, and TCRdb retains in-frame clones only, with some absent. The sample records almost 200,000 clones, 70% to 85% being singletons. The donors were healthy bone marrow donors. The chain combines TRBV6-1 with TRBJ1-1; 10 bases are shared with TRBD1. Source material: PBMCs. This clonotype was obtained from a woman aged 25 to 39 in good health and CMV-seropositive. The CDR3 region has the DNA TGTGCCAGCAGTGAAGAGACAGGGGGCGTTACTGAAGCTTTCTTT. It specifies CASSEETGGVTEAFF.